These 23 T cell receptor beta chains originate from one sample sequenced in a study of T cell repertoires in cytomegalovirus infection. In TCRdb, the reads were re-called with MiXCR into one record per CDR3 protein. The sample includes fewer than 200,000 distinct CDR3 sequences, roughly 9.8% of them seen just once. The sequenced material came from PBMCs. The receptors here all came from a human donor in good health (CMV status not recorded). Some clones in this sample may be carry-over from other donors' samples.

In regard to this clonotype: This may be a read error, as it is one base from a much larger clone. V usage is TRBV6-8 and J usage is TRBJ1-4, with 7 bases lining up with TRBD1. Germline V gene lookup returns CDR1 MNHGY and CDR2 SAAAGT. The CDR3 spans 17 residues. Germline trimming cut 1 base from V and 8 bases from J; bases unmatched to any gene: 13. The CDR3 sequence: CASSYWKKKGATEKLFF. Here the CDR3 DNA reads TGTGCCAGCAGTTACTGGAAGAAGAAGGGGGCGACGGAAAAACTGTTTTTT.

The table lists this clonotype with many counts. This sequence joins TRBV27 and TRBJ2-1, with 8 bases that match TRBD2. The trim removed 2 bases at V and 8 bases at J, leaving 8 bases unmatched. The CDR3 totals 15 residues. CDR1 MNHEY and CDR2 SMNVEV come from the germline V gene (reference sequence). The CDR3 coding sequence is TGTGCCAGCAGTTTAGCGGCTAGCGGGTTTGATGAGCAGTTCTTC. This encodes CASSLAASGFDEQFF.

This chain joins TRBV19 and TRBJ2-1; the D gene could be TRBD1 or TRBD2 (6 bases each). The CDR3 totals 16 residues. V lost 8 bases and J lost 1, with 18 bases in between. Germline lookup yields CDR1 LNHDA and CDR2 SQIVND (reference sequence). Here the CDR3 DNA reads TGTGCCAGTCGTAGCTCAAGGGGGGTTTCCTACAATGAGCAGTTCTTC. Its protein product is CASRSSRGVSYNEQFF.

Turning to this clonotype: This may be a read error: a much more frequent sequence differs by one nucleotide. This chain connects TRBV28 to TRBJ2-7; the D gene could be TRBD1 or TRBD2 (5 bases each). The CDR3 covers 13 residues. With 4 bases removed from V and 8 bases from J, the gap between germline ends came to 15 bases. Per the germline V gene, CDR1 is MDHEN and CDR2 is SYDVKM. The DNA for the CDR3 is TGTGCCAGCAGTTCGGGACGGTGGGGGAAGCAGTACTTC. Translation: CASSSGRWGKQYF.

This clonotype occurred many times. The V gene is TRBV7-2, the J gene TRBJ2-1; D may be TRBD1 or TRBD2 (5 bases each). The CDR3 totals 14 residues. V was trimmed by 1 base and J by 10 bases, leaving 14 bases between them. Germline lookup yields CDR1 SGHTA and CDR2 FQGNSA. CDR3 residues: CASSLVPGAGEQFF. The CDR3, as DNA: TGTGCCAGCAGCTTAGTTCCCGGGGCCGGGGAGCAGTTCTTC.

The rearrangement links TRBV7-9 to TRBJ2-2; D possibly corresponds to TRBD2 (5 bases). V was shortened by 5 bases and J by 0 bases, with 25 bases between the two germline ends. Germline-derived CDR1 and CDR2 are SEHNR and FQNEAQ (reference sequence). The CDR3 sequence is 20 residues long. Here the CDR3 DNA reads TGTGCCAGCAGCCCTAGCATCGTCGCGGGTCGCCTTCCGAACACCGGGGAGCTGTTTTTT. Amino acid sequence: CASSPSIVAGRLPNTGELFF.

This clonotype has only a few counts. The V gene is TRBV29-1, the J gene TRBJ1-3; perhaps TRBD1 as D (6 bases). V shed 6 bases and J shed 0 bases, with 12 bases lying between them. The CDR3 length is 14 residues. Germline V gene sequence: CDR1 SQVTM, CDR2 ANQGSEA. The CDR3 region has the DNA TGCAGCGTGAGGGACAACAACTCTGGAAACACCATATATTTT. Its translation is CSVRDNNSGNTIYF.

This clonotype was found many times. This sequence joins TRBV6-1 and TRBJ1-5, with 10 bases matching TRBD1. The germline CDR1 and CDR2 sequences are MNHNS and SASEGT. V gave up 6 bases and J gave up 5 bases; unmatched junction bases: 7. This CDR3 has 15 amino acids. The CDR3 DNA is TGTGCCAGCAGCTGGACAGGGGGTTATGATCAGCCCCAGCATTTT. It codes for CASSWTGGYDQPQHF.

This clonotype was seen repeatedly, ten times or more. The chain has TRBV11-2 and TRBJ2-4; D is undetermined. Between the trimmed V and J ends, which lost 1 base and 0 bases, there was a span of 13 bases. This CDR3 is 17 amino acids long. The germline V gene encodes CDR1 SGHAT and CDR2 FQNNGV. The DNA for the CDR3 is TGTGCCAGCAGCTTAGGGGCCCACGCGTCAGCCAAAAACATTCAGTACTTC. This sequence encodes CASSLGAHASAKNIQYF.

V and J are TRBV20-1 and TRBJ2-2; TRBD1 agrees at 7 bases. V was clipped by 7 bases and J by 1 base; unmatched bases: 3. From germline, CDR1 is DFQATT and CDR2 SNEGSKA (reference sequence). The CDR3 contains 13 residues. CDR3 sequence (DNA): TGCAGTGGAAGGACAGGGAACACCGGGGAGCTGTTTTTT. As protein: CSGRTGNTGELFF.

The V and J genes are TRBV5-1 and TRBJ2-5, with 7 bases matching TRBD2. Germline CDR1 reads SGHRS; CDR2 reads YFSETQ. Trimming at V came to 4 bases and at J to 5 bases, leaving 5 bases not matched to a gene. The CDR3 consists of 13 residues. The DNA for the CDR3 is TGCGCCAGCAGCGTGGGAGGGTATGAGACCCAGTACTTC. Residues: CASSVGGYETQYF.

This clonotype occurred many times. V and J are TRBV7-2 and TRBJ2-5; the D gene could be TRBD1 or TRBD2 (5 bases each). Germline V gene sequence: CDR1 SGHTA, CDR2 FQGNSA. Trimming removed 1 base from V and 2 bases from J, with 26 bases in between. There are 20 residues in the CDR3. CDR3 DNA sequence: TGTGCCAGCAGCTTAGTTCCGAGGGGCCTCGGGGCAGGGAAACAAGAGACCCAGTACTTC. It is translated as CASSLVPRGLGAGKQETQYF.

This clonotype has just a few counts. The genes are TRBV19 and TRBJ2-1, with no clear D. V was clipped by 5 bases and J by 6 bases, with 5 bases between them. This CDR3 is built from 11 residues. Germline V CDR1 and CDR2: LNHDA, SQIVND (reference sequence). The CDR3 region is CASSQANEQFF. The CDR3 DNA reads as TGTGCCAGTAGTCAGGCCAATGAGCAGTTCTTC.

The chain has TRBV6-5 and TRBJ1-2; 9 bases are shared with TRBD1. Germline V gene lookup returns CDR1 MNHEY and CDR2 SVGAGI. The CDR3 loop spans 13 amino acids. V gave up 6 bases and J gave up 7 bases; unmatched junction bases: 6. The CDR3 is CASSSGTGIGYTF. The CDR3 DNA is TGTGCCAGCAGCTCCGGGACAGGGATTGGCTACACCTTC.

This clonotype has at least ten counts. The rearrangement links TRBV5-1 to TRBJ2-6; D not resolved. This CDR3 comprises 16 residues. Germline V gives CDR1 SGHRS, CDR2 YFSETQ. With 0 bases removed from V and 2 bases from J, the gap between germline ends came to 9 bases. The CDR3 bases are TGCGCCAGCAGCTTGGCCGGTAGAACTGGGGCCAACGTCCTGACTTTC. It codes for CASSLAGRTGANVLTF.

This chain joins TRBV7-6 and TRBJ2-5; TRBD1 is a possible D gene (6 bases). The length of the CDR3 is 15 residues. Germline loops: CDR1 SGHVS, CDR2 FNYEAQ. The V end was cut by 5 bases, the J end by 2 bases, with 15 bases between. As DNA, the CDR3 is TGTGCCAGCAGCCCACCCCCAGGGGTTCAAGAGACCCAGTACTTC. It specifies CASSPPPGVQETQYF.

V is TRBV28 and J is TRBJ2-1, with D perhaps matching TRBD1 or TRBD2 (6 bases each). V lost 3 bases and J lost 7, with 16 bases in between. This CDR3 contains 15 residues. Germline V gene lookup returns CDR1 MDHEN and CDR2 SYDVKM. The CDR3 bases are TGTGCCAGCAGTTTGTTTTCGCAGGGGAGGAATGAGCAGTTCTTC. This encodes CASSLFSQGRNEQFF.

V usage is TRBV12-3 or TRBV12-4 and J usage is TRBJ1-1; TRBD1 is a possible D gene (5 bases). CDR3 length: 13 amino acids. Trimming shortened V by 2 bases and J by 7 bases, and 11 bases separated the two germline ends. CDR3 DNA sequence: TGTGCCAGCAGTTTATGGAGGGGATATGAAGCTTTCTTT. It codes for CASSLWRGYEAFF.

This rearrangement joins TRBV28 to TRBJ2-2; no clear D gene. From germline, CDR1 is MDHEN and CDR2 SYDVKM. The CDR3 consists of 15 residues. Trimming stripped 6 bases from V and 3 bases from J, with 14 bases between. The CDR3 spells CASSKNIRDTGELFF. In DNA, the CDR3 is TGTGCCAGCAGCAAAAATATTCGGGACACCGGGGAGCTGTTTTTT.

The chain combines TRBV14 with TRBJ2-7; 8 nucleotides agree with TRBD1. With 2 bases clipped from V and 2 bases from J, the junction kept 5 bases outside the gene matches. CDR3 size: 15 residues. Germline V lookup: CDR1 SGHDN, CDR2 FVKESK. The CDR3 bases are TGTGCCAGCAGCCAAATAACAGGGGGACCCTACGAGCAGTACTTC. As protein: CASSQITGGPYEQYF.

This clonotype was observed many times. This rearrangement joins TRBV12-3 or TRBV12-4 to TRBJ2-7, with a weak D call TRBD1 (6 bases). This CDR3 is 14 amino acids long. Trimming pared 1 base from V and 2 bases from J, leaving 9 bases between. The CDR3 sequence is CASSLVAGAYEQYF. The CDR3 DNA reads TGTGCCAGCAGTTTAGTGGCAGGGGCCTACGAGCAGTACTTC.

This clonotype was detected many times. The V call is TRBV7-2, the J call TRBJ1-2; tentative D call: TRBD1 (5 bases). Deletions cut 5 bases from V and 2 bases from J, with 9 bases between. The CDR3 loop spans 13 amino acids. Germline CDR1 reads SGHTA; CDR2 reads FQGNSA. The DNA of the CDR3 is TGTGCCAGCAGCGAGAGACAGAACTATGGCTACACCTTC. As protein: CASSERQNYGYTF.

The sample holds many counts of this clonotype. The CDR3 spells CASSFLQGLDGGYTF. The DNA for the CDR3 is TGTGCCAGCAGTTTTTTACAGGGGCTAGATGGTGGCTACACCTTC. The rearrangement uses TRBV28 and TRBJ1-2; TRBD1 agrees at 7 bases. The germline gives CDR1 MDHEN, CDR2 SYDVKM. The CDR3 extends over 15 amino acids. V lost 3 bases to trimming and J lost 7 bases; unmatched junction nucleotides: 11.